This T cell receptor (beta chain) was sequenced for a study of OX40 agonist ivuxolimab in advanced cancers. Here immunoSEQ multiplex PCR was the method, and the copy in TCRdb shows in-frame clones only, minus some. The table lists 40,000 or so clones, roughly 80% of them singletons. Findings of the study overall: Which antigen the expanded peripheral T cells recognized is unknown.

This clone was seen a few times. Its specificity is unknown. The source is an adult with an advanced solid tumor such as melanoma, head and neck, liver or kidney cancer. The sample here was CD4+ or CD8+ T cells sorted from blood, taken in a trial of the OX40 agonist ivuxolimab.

The CDR3 DNA sequence: TGCGCCAGCACCCGGACTAGCGGATACACCGGGGAGCTGTTTTTT. Its translation: CASTRTSGYTGELFF. V is TRBV10-2 and J is TRBJ2-2; 10 positions match TRBD2. CDR1 and CDR2 from the germline V gene are WSHSY and SAAADI. The CDR3 length is 15 residues. J was trimmed by 3 bases and V by 7 bases; bases with no gene match: 5.